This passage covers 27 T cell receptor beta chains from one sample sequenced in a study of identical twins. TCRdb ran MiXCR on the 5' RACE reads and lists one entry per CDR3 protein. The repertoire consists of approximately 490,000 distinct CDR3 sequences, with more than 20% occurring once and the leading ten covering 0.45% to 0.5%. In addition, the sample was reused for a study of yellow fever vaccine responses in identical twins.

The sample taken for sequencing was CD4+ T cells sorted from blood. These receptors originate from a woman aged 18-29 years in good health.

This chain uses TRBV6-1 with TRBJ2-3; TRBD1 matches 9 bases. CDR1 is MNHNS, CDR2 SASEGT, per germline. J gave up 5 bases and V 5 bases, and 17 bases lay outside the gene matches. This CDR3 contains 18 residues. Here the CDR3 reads CASSPIRRGQGGVDTQYF. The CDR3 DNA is TGTGCCAGCAGTCCGATTCGCCGGGGACAGGGCGGAGTAGATACGCAGTATTTT.

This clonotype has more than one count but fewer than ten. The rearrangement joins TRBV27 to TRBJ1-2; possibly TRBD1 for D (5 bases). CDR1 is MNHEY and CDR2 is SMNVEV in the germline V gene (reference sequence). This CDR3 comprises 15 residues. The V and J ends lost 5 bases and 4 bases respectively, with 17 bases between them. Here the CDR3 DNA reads TGTGCCAGCAGTAAGACCGACTCGAGGGGCTATGGCTACACCTTC. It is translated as CASSKTDSRGYGYTF.

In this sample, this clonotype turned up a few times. The CDR3 DNA is TGTGCCAGCAGCTCCGACAGGGTCCTTCACCCAGGGGGAAACATTCAGTACTTC. It codes for CASSSDRVLHPGGNIQYF. The V call is TRBV11-2, the J call TRBJ2-4, with 7 bases identical to TRBD1. This CDR3 has 18 amino acids. The germline CDR1 and CDR2 sequences are SGHAT and FQNNGV. V was clipped by 4 bases and J by 6 bases; unmatched bases: 18.

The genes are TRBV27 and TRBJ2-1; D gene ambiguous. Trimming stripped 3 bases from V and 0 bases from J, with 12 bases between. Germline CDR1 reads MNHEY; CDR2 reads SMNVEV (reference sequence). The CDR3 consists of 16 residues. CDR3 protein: CASSFDSARSYNEQFF. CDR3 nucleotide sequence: TGTGCCAGCAGTTTTGATTCGGCCCGCTCCTACAATGAGCAGTTCTTC.

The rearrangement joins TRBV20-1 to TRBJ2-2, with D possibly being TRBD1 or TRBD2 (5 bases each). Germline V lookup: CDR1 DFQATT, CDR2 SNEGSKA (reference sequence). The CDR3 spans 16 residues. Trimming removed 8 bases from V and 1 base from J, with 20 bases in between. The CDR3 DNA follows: TGCAGTCCAAAACCGGGACGGGCCTTGAACACCGGGGAGCTGTTTTTT. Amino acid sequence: CSPKPGRALNTGELFF.

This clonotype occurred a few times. DNA of the CDR3: TGTGCCGGCTCCCCGGACGTTGCAACTAATGAAAAACTGTTTTTT. Translation: CAGSPDVATNEKLFF. The chain combines TRBV2 with TRBJ1-4, with D hard to call. CDR3 length: 15 residues. V gave up 11 bases and J gave up 0 bases, with 16 bases separating them. Germline V CDR1 and CDR2: SNHLY, FYNNEI.

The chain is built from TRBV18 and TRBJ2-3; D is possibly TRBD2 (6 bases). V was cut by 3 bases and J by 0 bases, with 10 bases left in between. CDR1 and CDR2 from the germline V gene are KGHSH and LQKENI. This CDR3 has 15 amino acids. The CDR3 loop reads CASSPISGSTDTQYF. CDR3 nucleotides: TGTGCCAGCTCACCTATAAGCGGGAGCACAGATACGCAGTATTTT.

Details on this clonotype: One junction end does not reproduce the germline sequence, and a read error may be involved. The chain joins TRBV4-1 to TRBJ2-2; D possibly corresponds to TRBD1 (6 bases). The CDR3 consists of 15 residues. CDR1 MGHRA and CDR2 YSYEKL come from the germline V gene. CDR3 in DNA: TGCGCCAGCAGCAGAACAGGGATTTTAACCGAGGAGCTGTTTTTT. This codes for CASSRTGILTEELFF.

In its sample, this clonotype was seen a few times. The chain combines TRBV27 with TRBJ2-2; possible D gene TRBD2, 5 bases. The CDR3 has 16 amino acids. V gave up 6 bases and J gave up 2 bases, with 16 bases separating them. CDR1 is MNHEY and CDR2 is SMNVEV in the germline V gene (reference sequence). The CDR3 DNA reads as TGTGCCAGCAGAGGCGGAGCCGGGATAAACACCGGGGAGCTGTTTTTT. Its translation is CASRGGAGINTGELFF.

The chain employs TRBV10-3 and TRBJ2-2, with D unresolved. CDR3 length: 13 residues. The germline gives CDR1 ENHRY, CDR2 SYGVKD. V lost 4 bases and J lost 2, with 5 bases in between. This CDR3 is CAISADNTGELFF. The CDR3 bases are TGTGCCATCAGTGCGGATAACACCGGGGAGCTGTTTTTT.

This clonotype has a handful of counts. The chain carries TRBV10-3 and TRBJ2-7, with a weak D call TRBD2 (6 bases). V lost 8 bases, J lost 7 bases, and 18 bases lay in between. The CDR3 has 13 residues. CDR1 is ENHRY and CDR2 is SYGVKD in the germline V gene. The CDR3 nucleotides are TGTGCCATCGCTCGGGACTCCCTTCTTGAGCAGTACTTC. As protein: CAIARDSLLEQYF.

The CDR3 coding sequence is TGTGCCAGCTCACCCCAGAGGAGTACAGATACGCAGTATTTT. Translation: CASSPQRSTDTQYF. The chain is built from TRBV18 and TRBJ2-3, with D unclear. V gave up 3 bases and J gave up 3 bases, with 10 bases separating them. Looked up from germline, CDR1 is KGHSH and CDR2 is LQKENI. This CDR3 has 14 amino acids. Using reference TRBV18 and TRBJ2-3 for the parts outside the CDR3, the full variable domain is NAGVMQNPRHLVRRRGQEARLRCSPMKGHSHVYWYRQLPEEGLKFMVYLQKENIIDESGMPKERFSAEFPKEGPSILRIQQVVRGDSAAYFCASSPQRSTDTQYFGPGTRLTVL.

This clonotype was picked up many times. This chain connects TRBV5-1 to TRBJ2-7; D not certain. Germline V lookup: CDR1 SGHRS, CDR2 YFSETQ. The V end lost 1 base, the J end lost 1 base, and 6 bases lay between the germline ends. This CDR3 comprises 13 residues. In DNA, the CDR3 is TGCGCCAGCAGCTTGCAAGGGTCCTACGAGCAGTACTTC. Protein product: CASSLQGSYEQYF. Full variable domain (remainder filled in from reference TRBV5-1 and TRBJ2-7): KAGVTQTPRYLIKTRGQQVTLSCSPISGHRSVSWYQQTPGQGLQFLFEYFSETQRNKGNFPGRFSGRQFSNSRSEMNVSTLELGDSALYLCASSLQGSYEQYFGPGTRLTVT.

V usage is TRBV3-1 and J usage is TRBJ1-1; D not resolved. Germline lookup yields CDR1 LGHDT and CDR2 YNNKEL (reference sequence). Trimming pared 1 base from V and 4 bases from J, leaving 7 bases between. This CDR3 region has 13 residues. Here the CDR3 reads CASSQGEATEAFF. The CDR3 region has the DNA TGTGCCAGCAGCCAAGGGGAAGCCACTGAAGCTTTCTTT.

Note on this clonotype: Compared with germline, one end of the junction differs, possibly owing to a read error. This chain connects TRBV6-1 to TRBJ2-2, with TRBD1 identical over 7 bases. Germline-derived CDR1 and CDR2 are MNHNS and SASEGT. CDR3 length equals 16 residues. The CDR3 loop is CASTQQGSANTGELLF. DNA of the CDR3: TGTGCCAGCACCCAACAGGGGTCCGCGAACACCGGGGAGCTGTTGTTT.

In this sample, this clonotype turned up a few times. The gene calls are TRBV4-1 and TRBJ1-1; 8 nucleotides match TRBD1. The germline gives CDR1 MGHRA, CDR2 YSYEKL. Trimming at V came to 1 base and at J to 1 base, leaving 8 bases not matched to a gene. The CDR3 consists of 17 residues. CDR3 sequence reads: CASSQGPRGRGNTEAFF. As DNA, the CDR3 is TGCGCCAGCAGCCAAGGCCCCAGGGGGCGGGGGAACACTGAAGCTTTCTTT.

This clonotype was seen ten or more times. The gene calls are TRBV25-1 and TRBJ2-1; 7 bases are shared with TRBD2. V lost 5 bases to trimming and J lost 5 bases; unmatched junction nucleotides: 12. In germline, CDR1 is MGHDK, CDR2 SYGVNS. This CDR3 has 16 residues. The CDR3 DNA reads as TGTGCCAGCAGTCGGGGCCTCGGACTAGTTGACAATGAGCAGTTCTTC. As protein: CASSRGLGLVDNEQFF.

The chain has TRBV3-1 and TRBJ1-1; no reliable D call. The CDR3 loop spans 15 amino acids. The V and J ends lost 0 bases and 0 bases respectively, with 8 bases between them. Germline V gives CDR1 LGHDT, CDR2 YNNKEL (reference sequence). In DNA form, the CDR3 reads TGTGCCAGCAGCCAAGACGGAGCAATGAACACTGAAGCTTTCTTT. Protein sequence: CASSQDGAMNTEAFF.

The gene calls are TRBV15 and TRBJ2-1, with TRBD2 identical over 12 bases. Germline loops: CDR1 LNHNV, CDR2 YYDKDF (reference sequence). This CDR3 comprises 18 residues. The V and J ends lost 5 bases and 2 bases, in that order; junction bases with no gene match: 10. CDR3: CATSRRTSGTLAYNEQFF. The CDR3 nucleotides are TGTGCCACCAGCCGTCGGACTAGCGGGACGCTCGCCTACAATGAGCAGTTCTTC. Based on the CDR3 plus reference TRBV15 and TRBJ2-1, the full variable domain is DAMVIQNPRYQVTQFGKPVTLSCSQTLNHNVMYWYQQKSSQAPKLLFHYYDKDFNNEADTPDNFQSRRPNTSFCFLDIRSPGLGDTAMYLCATSRRTSGTLAYNEQFFGPGTRLTVL.

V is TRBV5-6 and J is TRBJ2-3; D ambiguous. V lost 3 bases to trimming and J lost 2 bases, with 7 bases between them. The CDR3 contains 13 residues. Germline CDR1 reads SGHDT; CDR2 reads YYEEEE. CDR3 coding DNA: TGTGCCAGCAGCTCACAGTCCACAGATACGCAGTATTTT. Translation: CASSSQSTDTQYF.

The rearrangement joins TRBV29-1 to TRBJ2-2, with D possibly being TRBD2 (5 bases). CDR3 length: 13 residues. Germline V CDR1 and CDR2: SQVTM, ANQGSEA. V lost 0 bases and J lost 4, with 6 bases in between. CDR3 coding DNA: TGCAGCGTTGAAGACGGACTCACCGGGGAGCTGTTTTTT. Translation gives CSVEDGLTGELFF.

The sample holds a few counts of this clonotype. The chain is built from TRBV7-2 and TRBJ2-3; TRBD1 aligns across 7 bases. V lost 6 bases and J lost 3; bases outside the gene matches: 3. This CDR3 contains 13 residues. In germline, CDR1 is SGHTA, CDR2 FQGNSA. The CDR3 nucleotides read TGTGCCAGCAGTTCCAGGGGGACAGATACGCAGTATTTT. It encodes CASSSRGTDTQYF.

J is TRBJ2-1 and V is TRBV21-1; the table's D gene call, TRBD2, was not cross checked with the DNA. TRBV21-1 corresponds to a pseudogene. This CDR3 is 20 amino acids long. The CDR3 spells CASSKPNNPPRGAWMGEQFF. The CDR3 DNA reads TGTGCCAGCAGCAAACCAAACAACCCCCCGCGCGGGGCATGGATGGGTGAGCAGTTCTTC.

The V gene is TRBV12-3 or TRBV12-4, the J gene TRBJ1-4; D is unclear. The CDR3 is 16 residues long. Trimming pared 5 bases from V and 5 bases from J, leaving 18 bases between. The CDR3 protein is CASSPGVGPGNEKLFF. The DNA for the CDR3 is TGTGCCAGCAGTCCGGGAGTAGGACCAGGCAATGAAAAACTGTTTTTT.

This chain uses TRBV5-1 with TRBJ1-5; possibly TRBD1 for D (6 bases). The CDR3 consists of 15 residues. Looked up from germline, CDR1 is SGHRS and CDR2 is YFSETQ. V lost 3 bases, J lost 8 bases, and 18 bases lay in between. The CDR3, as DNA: TGCGCCAGCAGCTATGGAGACAGGATAGGTGAGCCCCAGCATTTT. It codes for CASSYGDRIGEPQHF.

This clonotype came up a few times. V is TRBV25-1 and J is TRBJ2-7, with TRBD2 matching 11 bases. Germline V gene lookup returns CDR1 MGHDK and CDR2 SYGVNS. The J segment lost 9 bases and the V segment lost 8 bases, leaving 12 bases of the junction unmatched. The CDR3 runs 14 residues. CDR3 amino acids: CASQNSGRAAGQYF. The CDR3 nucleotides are TGTGCCAGCCAAAATAGCGGGAGGGCCGCAGGGCAGTACTTC.

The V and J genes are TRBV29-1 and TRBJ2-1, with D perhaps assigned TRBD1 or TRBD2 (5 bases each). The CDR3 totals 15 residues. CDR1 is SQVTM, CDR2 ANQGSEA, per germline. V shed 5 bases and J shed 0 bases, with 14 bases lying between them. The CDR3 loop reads CSVLRGLRSYNEQFF. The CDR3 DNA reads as TGCAGCGTTCTGAGGGGCCTCCGCTCCTACAATGAGCAGTTCTTC.